The subject of this entry is one T cell receptor beta chain. The target antigen is unknown. This record belongs to a study of CD8 T cells in ankylosing spondylitis. The CDR3 is made up of 16 amino acids. In germline, CDR1 is SNHLY, CDR2 FYNNEI. The study's findings and limits: The disease-linked clones had a CD8+ phenotype and low blood frequencies. Ankylosing spondylitis blood seemed to carry a telltale TCR beta motif made of several highly homologous variants.

A single record per CDR3 protein comes from TCRdb applying MiXCR to the 5' RACE reads. The sample shows under 200,000 distinct CDR3 sequences, 9.8% of them seen only once. This TCR came from a female donor with ankylosing spondylitis or in good health (not recorded which). The chain is built from TRBV2 and TRBJ2-2; the D is unclear. The specimen sequenced was blood, either unsorted or a sorted T cell fraction (not recorded which). CDR3 DNA sequence: TGTGCAGCATTCAGAAGTGGATCAAAGAGCACCGGGGAGCTGTTTTTT. Protein: CAAFRSGSKSTGELFF.